The 4 T cell receptor beta chains below all came from one sample that was sequenced in a study of early T cells in non-severe SARS-CoV-2 infection. TCRdb passed the 5' RACE reads through MiXCR, listing each CDR3 protein once. The table shows around 70,000 distinct CDR3 sequences, with 12% occurring only once. Sequencing was done on a sample of whole blood. Every receptor here comes from an adult who was a healthcare worker with PCR-confirmed SARS-CoV-2 infection or an uninfected control (not recorded which).

This clonotype was detected only a few times. V gene TRBV6-5 combines with J gene TRBJ2-7, with D possibly matching TRBD1 (5 bases). The V end lost 2 bases, the J end lost 0 bases, and 14 bases lay between the germline ends. The CDR3 runs 16 residues. Germline V lookup: CDR1 MNHEY, CDR2 SVGAGI. CDR3 in amino acids: CASSYRQLPYSYEQYF. In nucleotides, the CDR3 is TGTGCCAGCAGTTACCGACAGTTACCCTACTCCTACGAGCAGTACTTC.

Remarks on this clonotype: A read error may explain this, as a much larger clone is one base away. The CDR3 sequence is CASSLPADTQYF. CDR3 coding DNA: TGTGCCAGCAGTTTACCGGCAGATACGCAGTATTTT. The rearrangement links TRBV27 to TRBJ2-3, with unresolved D. CDR1 and CDR2 from the germline V gene are MNHEY and SMNVEV (reference sequence). The CDR3 contains 12 residues. The germline V and J ends were trimmed by 2 bases and 4 bases, with 4 bases remaining between them.

The V and J genes are TRBV3-1 and TRBJ1-1; tentative D call: TRBD1 (5 bases). Trimming cost V 1 base and J 3 bases, with 9 bases left between them. Germline V gene data show CDR1 as LGHDT and CDR2 as YNNKEL (reference sequence). The CDR3 consists of 14 residues. The chain's CDR3 is CASSQGGIYTEAFF. The CDR3 nucleotides are TGTGCCAGCAGCCAAGGGGGGATTTACACTGAAGCTTTCTTT.

In this sample, this clonotype turned up many times. This chain connects TRBV28 to TRBJ2-7; 7 bases map to TRBD2. Germline V gene lookup returns CDR1 MDHEN and CDR2 SYDVKM. CDR3 length: 12 residues. With V trimmed by 11 bases and J by 1 base, 5 bases remained unmatched. The chain's CDR3 is CASGGNSYEQYF. For the CDR3, the DNA is TGTGCCTCGGGAGGTAATTCCTACGAGCAGTACTTC.